This is a list of T cell receptor beta chains from one sample in a study of T cell repertoires in cytomegalovirus infection. MiXCR was run by TCRdb on the reads, yielding one entry per CDR3 protein. The sample comprises nearly 450,000 distinct CDR3 sequences, approximately 33% of which are singletons, and roughly 13% rests with the top ten. Sequenced material: PBMCs. These receptors came from a human donor in good health (CMV status not recorded). Some clones in this sample may be carry-over from other donors' samples. CDR3s include the opening cysteine and the closing phenylalanine or tryptophan. A D gene is named only where the DNA matches it firmly. Expanded clones get a size class; other rows say once, few or many, or leave the size out.

v_gene: TRBV20-1
d_gene: NA
abundance: NA
j_gene: TRBJ1-4
CDR3nt: TGCAGTGCTAGAGATCCGGCATCGCCAACTAATGAAAAACTGTTTTTT
CDR3aa: CSARDPASPTNEKLFF

v_gene: TRBV12-3/TRBV12-4
d_gene: TRBD2
abundance: few
j_gene: TRBJ2-4
CDR3nt: TGTGCCAGCAGTTTAGGGGAGGGAGTAGCCAAAAACATTCAGTACTTC
CDR3aa: CASSLGEGVAKNIQYF

v_gene: TRBV7-9
d_gene: TRBD1
abundance: NA
j_gene: TRBJ1-1
CDR3nt: TGTGCCAGCAGACAGGGGCCGATGAACACTGAAGCTTTCTTT
CDR3aa: CASRQGPMNTEAFF

v_gene: TRBV2
d_gene: TRBD2
abundance: NA
j_gene: TRBJ2-7
CDR3nt: TGTGCCACCGCGGGGGGGACTTCCCAAGAGCAGTACTTC
CDR3aa: CATAGGTSQEQYF

v_gene: TRBV20-1
d_gene: TRBD1
abundance: few
j_gene: TRBJ1-1
CDR3nt: TGCAGTGCTAGAGGCCTTCGGAGCGGGCCAGGGGGACTGAACACTGAAGCTTTCTTT
CDR3aa: CSARGLRSGPGGLNTEAFF

v_gene: TRBV20-1
d_gene: NA
abundance: NA
j_gene: TRBJ1-4
CDR3nt: TGCAGTGCTAGAAGACAACCAACTAATGAAAAACTGTTTTTT
CDR3aa: CSARRQPTNEKLFF

v_gene: TRBV19
d_gene: TRBD1
abundance: few
j_gene: TRBJ2-1
CDR3nt: TGTGCCAGTAGCTATAAACGTCTCGGGGCAGGGGGTCACCCAAACAATGAGCAGTTCTTC
CDR3aa: CASSYKRLGAGGHPNNEQFF

v_gene: TRBV7-2
d_gene: NA
abundance: NA
j_gene: TRBJ1-6
CDR3nt: TGTGCCGGCAGACCGGACCGAAGCTCCTATAATTCACTCCTCCACTTT
CDR3aa: CAGRPDRSSYNSLLHF

v_gene: TRBV7-9
d_gene: NA
abundance: few
j_gene: TRBJ1-4
CDR3nt: TGTGCCAGCAGCTCTACCCGACAGGCAGCAACTAATGAAAAACTGTTTTTT
CDR3aa: CASSSTRQAATNEKLFF

v_gene: TRBV6-6
d_gene: NA
abundance: NA
j_gene: TRBJ2-2
CDR3nt: TGTGCCAGCAGTTATATCGCCGGGGAGCTGTTTTTT
CDR3aa: CASSYIAGELFF

v_gene: TRBV19
d_gene: TRBD1
abundance: few
j_gene: TRBJ1-6
CDR3nt: TGTGCCAGTAGTATAGATCGGACAGGGAATTCACCCCTCCACTTT
CDR3aa: CASSIDRTGNSPLHF

v_gene: TRBV6-1
d_gene: NA
abundance: few
j_gene: TRBJ2-7
CDR3nt: TGTGCCAGCGGCCTTGACGGTCCCTACGAGCAGTACTTC
CDR3aa: CASGLDGPYEQYF

v_gene: TRBV11-2
d_gene: NA
abundance: NA
j_gene: TRBJ2-2
CDR3nt: TGTGCCAGCAGCTTAAACGGTTTGTCTAACACCGGGGAGCTGTTTTTT
CDR3aa: CASSLNGLSNTGELFF

v_gene: TRBV11-1
d_gene: NA
abundance: few
j_gene: TRBJ2-1
CDR3nt: TGTGCCAGCAGCTTAAATAGTAGGGGTGAGCAGTTCTTC
CDR3aa: CASSLNSRGEQFF

v_gene: TRBV18
d_gene: NA
abundance: NA
j_gene: TRBJ1-2
CDR3nt: TGTGCCAGCTCTCCCACTGCAAGATCCTACTATGGCTACACCTTC
CDR3aa: CASSPTARSYYGYTF

v_gene: TRBV11-2
d_gene: NA
abundance: NA
j_gene: TRBJ1-1
CDR3nt: TGTGCCAGCAGCTCTGCCGTAAACGGACTCATGAACACTGAAGCTTTCTTT
CDR3aa: CASSSAVNGLMNTEAFF

v_gene: TRBV4-1
d_gene: NA
abundance: NA
j_gene: TRBJ1-5
CDR3nt: TGCGCCAGCAGCCAAGAAATAACAGGGAAAAGGGATCAGCCCCAGCATTTT
CDR3aa: CASSQEITGKRDQPQHF

v_gene: TRBV11-2
d_gene: NA
abundance: NA
j_gene: TRBJ2-7
CDR3nt: TGTGCCAGCCGCCTCCAAGGGACCATATCAGAGCAGTACTTC
CDR3aa: CASRLQGTISEQYF

v_gene: TRBV12-3/TRBV12-4
d_gene: TRBD1
abundance: few
j_gene: TRBJ2-2
CDR3nt: TGTGCCAGCAGTTCGACAGGGGCCACCGGGGAGCTGTTTTTT
CDR3aa: CASSSTGATGELFF

v_gene: TRBV6-2/TRBV6-3
d_gene: TRBD2
abundance: NA
j_gene: TRBJ2-3
CDR3nt: TGTGCCAGCAGTCGCCAGCGGGGGAGCACAGATACGCAGTATTTT
CDR3aa: CASSRQRGSTDTQYF

v_gene: TRBV7-2
d_gene: TRBD2
abundance: NA
j_gene: TRBJ2-5
CDR3nt: TGTGCCAGCAGCTTAGGCTTAGCGGGGGCCCAAGAGACCCAGTCCTTC
CDR3aa: CASSLGLAGAQETQSF

v_gene: TRBV5-1
d_gene: NA
abundance: NA
j_gene: TRBJ1-6
CDR3nt: TGCGCCAGCAGCTTAGGGGCAGATATTAATTCACCCCTCCACTTT
CDR3aa: CASSLGADINSPLHF

v_gene: TRBV18
d_gene: TRBD1
abundance: few
j_gene: TRBJ2-1
CDR3nt: TGTGCCAGCTTCCGGGACAGGGGGGACAATGAGCAGTTCTTC
CDR3aa: CASFRDRGDNEQFF

v_gene: TRBV12-3/TRBV12-4
d_gene: NA
abundance: NA
j_gene: TRBJ1-3
CDR3nt: TGTGCCAGCAGCACATCTTCCCCTGGAAAGACCATATATTTT
CDR3aa: CASSTSSPGKTIYF

v_gene: TRBV5-1
d_gene: TRBD2
abundance: NA
j_gene: TRBJ2-3
CDR3nt: TGCGCCAGCAGCTTGGTACGACTAGCGGGGTCCACAGATACGCAGTATTTT
CDR3aa: CASSLVRLAGSTDTQYF

v_gene: TRBV30
d_gene: NA
abundance: few
j_gene: TRBJ1-5
CDR3nt: TGTGCCTGGAGCCTGACACCTGGGAATCAGCCCCAGCATTTT
CDR3aa: CAWSLTPGNQPQHF